The sequence of this T cell receptor beta chain was determined in a study of CD4+ T cells in melanoma. Assay: immunoSEQ multiplex PCR; the TCRdb copy retains only in-frame clones and omits some. The data contain 20,000 to 25,000 clones, roughly 87% of them singletons. Trimming shortened V by 1 base and J by 10 bases, and 25 bases separated the two germline ends. The CDR3 covers 17 residues. Germline CDR1 SGHVS, CDR2 FQNEAQ. Notes on this clone: Its specificity is unknown.

Notes on the study in general: CD8+ T cell, macrophage and B cell function reportedly correlated with neoantigen-specific CD4+ T cells. Neoantigen-specific CD4+ T cells in melanoma reportedly had diverse differentiation states.

Sequencing input: cells from a culture (not recorded whether cultured in vitro). The chain recombines TRBV7-8 with TRBJ1-1; possibly TRBD1 for D (5 bases). The origin of this receptor is a human donor with melanoma. Here the CDR3 reads CASSLVGGNGARVGAFF. The CDR3 nucleotides read TGTGCCAGCAGCTTAGTCGGAGGTAACGGGGCGCGTGTCGGAGCTTTCTTT.